The clone carrying this TCR beta chain appeared a few times. Its antigen is not identified. The data belong to a study of cytomegalovirus exposure and HLA in healthy donors. Regarding the study as a whole: Rarity marked most TCR sequences, yet some public TCRs occurred in many donors.

There were likely unrecorded immune exposures, though donors were nominally healthy when sampled. CDR3 length: 14 amino acids. Germline V gene data show CDR1 as MNHEY and CDR2 as SVGAGI. Trimming shortened V by 6 bases and J by 2 bases, and 13 bases separated the two germline ends. Researchers ran the PCR with 60 Vbeta and 13 Jbeta primers. The table came from immunoSEQ multiplex PCR; TCRdb's copy has only in-frame clones and leaves some out. This table has about 130,000 clones, around two thirds appearing once. This receptor was identified in a woman in her thirties or forties in good health and CMV-seronegative. The V and J genes are TRBV6-5 and TRBJ2-5, with a weak D call TRBD2 (6 bases). Sample: PBMCs. The CDR3 DNA follows: TGTGCCAGCAGCCCCGGGACTTTACAAGAGACCCAGTACTTC. Residues: CASSPGTLQETQYF.